The clone carrying this T cell receptor beta chain was detected once. Antigen unknown. The source of the sample is a study of resident and recirculating memory T cells in vitiligo. At the level of the study: Whole samples, not sorted cells, were homogenized and used for genomic DNA extraction. General observations from the study: No unique dominant TCR clone was found in vitiligo lesions. Different lesions suggested infiltration by different T cell clones.

Here immunoSEQ multiplex PCR was the method, and the copy in TCRdb shows in-frame clones only, minus some. The data contain more than 65,000 clones, roughly nine tenths of them singletons. V was shortened by 0 bases and J by 2 bases, with 8 bases between the two germline ends. The germline gives CDR1 SGHTA, CDR2 FQGNSA. This CDR3 spans 14 amino acids. Patients' lesions had not changed for the previous 6 months. This TCR came from a male donor with vitiligo. The chain combines TRBV7-2 with TRBJ2-7; maybe TRBD1 (5 bases). Sequences were obtained from blood. CDR3 DNA sequence: TGTGCCAGCAGCTTAGCGCCAGGGACCTACGAGCAGTACTTC. Translation: CASSLAPGTYEQYF.